The next 27 T cell receptor beta chains were all read from a single sample in a study of blood T cell repertoires in COVID-19. Profiled with immunoSEQ multiplex PCR; TCRdb holds only in-frame clones, not every one. The sample holds approximately 200,000 clones, approximately 84% seen once. Sample: peripheral blood. The source is a human donor with acute or convalescent COVID-19. The donor label of this sample is uncertain.

The chain is built from TRBV2 and TRBJ1-1; D may be TRBD1 (5 bases). The germline V gene encodes CDR1 SNHLY and CDR2 FYNNEI. The length of the CDR3 is 12 residues. V lost 5 bases, J lost 8 bases, and 12 bases lay in between. Here the CDR3 reads CASSITGTEAFF. The CDR3 coding sequence is TGTGCCAGCAGTATAACAGGAACCGAAGCTTTCTTT.

J is TRBJ1-2 and V is TRBV12-5, with D possibly TRBD1 on 5 matching bases. V lost 2 bases, J lost 7 bases, and 14 bases lay in between. CDR1 is LGHNT and CDR2 is FRNRAP in the germline V gene. This CDR3 has 14 residues. The CDR3 is CASGLQGGETGYTF. The CDR3 region has the DNA TGTGCTAGTGGTTTGCAGGGTGGCGAAACTGGCTACACCTTC.

The chain employs TRBV5-4 and TRBJ2-5, with a weak D call TRBD1 (6 bases). Trimming took 2 bases from V and 4 from J, leaving 12 bases between them. The CDR3 runs 14 residues. CDR1 SGHNT and CDR2 YYREEE come from the germline V gene (reference sequence). The CDR3 nucleotides are TGTGCCAGCAGCTTACAGGGTGGGGGAGAGACCCAGTACTTC. As protein: CASSLQGGGETQYF. The full variable domain, rest sourced from reference TRBV5-4 and TRBJ2-5, is ETGVTQSPTHLIKTRGQQVTLRCSSQSGHNTVSWYQQALGQGPQFIFQYYREEENGRGNFPPRFSGLQFPNYSSELNVNALELDDSALYLCASSLQGGGETQYFGPGTRLLVL.

This clone was counted between two and nine times. This rearrangement joins TRBV7-9 to TRBJ1-1; TRBD1 matches 7 bases. Trimming took 5 bases from V and 5 from J; bases not matched to a gene: 5. CDR1 is SEHNR and CDR2 is FQNEAQ in the germline V gene (reference sequence). This CDR3 has 13 residues. The CDR3 bases are TGTGCCAGCAGCAAGACAGGGTATACTGAAGCTTTCTTT. Translating gives CASSKTGYTEAFF.

The chain is built from TRBV7-9 and TRBJ1-2; possible D gene TRBD1, 6 bases. Deletions cut 6 bases from V and 2 bases from J, with 10 bases between. The CDR3 contains 13 residues. CDR1 is SEHNR, CDR2 FQNEAQ, per germline (reference sequence). DNA for the CDR3: TGTGCCAGCAGACGACAGGAGAACTATGGCTACACCTTC. This sequence encodes CASRRQENYGYTF.

The chain uses TRBV6-1 and TRBJ1-3; TRBD1 is a possible D gene (5 bases). The CDR3 is made up of 16 amino acids. CDR1 and CDR2 from the germline V gene are MNHNS and SASEGT. V was shortened by 2 bases and J by 3 bases, with 14 bases between the two germline ends. DNA for the CDR3: TGTGCCAGCAGTGAACTTGGTCCGGGGGTTGGAAACACCATATATTTT. This gives the protein CASSELGPGVGNTIYF.

This chain joins TRBV6-5 and TRBJ2-7; 9 bases map to TRBD1. The CDR3 loop spans 15 amino acids. CDR1 is MNHEY, CDR2 SVGAGI, per germline. Germline trimming cut 2 bases from V and 7 bases from J; bases unmatched to any gene: 9. The chain's CDR3 is CASSYTSQGAGEQYF. The CDR3 DNA sequence: TGTGCCAGCAGTTACACCTCACAGGGGGCGGGTGAGCAGTACTTC.

The V call is TRBV6-6, the J call TRBJ2-2; 12 bases align to TRBD2. Unmatched junction bases numbered 1, after V lost 2 bases and J lost 6 bases. The CDR3 sequence is 15 residues long. The germline gives CDR1 MNHNY, CDR2 SVGAGI (reference sequence). Here the CDR3 DNA reads TGTGCCAGCAGTTACGGACTAGCGGGATCCGGGGAGCTGTTTTTT. It translates to CASSYGLAGSGELFF.

CDR3: CASSLDPTGAKNTEAFF. Here the CDR3 DNA reads TGTGCCAGCAGCTTGGATCCGACAGGGGCGAAGAACACTGAAGCTTTCTTT. The chain carries TRBV5-4 and TRBJ1-1; 8 bases are shared with TRBD1. Losses at the gene ends were 0 bases for V and 1 base for J; bases not matched to a gene: 8. Germline V gene data show CDR1 as SGHNT and CDR2 as YYREEE (reference sequence). This CDR3 spans 17 amino acids.

The J gene is TRBJ1-5, the V gene TRBV3-1 (or the pseudogene TRBV3-2), with a tentative D call TRBD1 (5 bases). V was shortened by 7 bases and J by 4 bases, with 17 bases between the two germline ends. Per the germline V gene, CDR1 is LGHDT and CDR2 is YNNKEL (reference sequence). The CDR3 sequence is 15 residues long. The CDR3 DNA reads as TGTGCCAGCACCCTTCCCGGGGGTAAGAATCAGCCCCAGCATTTT. As protein: CASTLPGGKNQPQHF.

This chain links TRBV5-4 with TRBJ1-3; 7 bases line up with TRBD1. The CDR3 spans 16 residues. Unmatched junction bases numbered 4, after V lost 1 base and J lost 0 bases. Germline V gene sequence: CDR1 SGHNT, CDR2 YYREEE (reference sequence). The CDR3 nucleotides are TGTGCCAGCAGCTTGACAGGGGTTTACTCTGGAAACACCATATATTTT. It codes for CASSLTGVYSGNTIYF.

V is TRBV7-9 and J is TRBJ2-1; 8 positions agree with TRBD2. Per germline, CDR1 SEHNR and CDR2 FQNEAQ (reference sequence). With 5 bases clipped from V and 8 bases from J, the junction kept 8 bases outside the gene matches. This CDR3 spans 14 amino acids. The CDR3 nucleotides read TGTGCCAGCAGCCCCTTAGCGGGAAGACATGAGCAGTTCTTC. It yields the protein CASSPLAGRHEQFF.

This clone was seen once. The chain links TRBV24-1 to TRBJ2-2; the match to TRBD1 covers 8 bases. V was clipped by 7 bases and J by 6 bases; unmatched bases: 0. Germline V gives CDR1 KGHDR, CDR2 SFDVKD. This CDR3 is built from 12 residues. CDR3 bases: TGTGCCACCAGACAGGGGGCCGGGGAGCTGTTTTTT. Translating it yields CATRQGAGELFF.

The V gene is TRBV24-1, the J gene TRBJ2-1; TRBD2 agrees at 15 bases. Germline V CDR1 and CDR2: KGHDR, SFDVKD. This CDR3 comprises 16 residues. The J segment lost 7 bases and the V segment lost 1 base, leaving 1 base of the junction unmatched. The CDR3 DNA reads as TGTGCCACCAGTGATTTAGGGACTAGCGGGAGGAATGAGCAGTTCTTC. It encodes CATSDLGTSGRNEQFF.

The genes are TRBV5-4 and TRBJ2-1; 13 bases align to TRBD2. J lost 6 bases, V lost 5 bases, and 5 bases had no gene match. This CDR3 has 15 residues. Germline CDR1 reads SGHNT; CDR2 reads YYREEE (reference sequence). CDR3 in DNA: TGTGCCAGCAGTCCTAGGACTAGCGGGAGCAATGAGCAGTTCTTC. This sequence encodes CASSPRTSGSNEQFF.

This rearrangement joins TRBV5-6 to TRBJ2-3, with 7 positions matching TRBD2. The junction had 2 bases not matched to a gene; V was cut back by 1 base and J by 0 bases. The CDR3 consists of 15 residues. The V gene's germline CDR1 is SGHDT and CDR2 YYEEEE. CDR3 nucleotides: TGTGCCAGCAGCTTGCCTAGCGGAAGCACAGATACGCAGTATTTT. Its protein is CASSLPSGSTDTQYF.

The gene calls are TRBV5-3 and TRBJ2-7; TRBD2 matches at 9 bases. TRBV5-3 is treated as an ORF (open reading frame) with a function not yet certain. The CDR3 extends over 17 amino acids. Trimming cost V 1 base and J 1 base; bases outside gene matches: 9. CDR3 protein: CARSLIAGEGSSYEQYF. The CDR3 DNA reads TGTGCCAGAAGCTTGATAGCGGGAGAGGGCAGTTCCTACGAGCAGTACTTC.

DNA for the CDR3: TGTGCCAGCAGCTCCGCCCGGACTAGCGCCTACGAGCAGTACTTC. This gives the protein CASSSARTSAYEQYF. V is TRBV28 and J is TRBJ2-7; 9 nucleotides align to TRBD2. The CDR3 contains 15 residues. Germline V lookup: CDR1 MDHEN, CDR2 SYDVKM. V shed 6 bases and J 2 bases; nucleotides not matched to a gene: 8.

J is TRBJ2-1 and V is TRBV19; D uncertain. V lost 0 bases and J 12 bases, leaving 12 bases between the germline ends. Germline-derived CDR1 and CDR2 are LNHDA and SQIVND (reference sequence). This CDR3 has 13 amino acids. DNA of the CDR3: TGTGCCAGTAGTATAGATTCGGCCGGCGGGCAGTTCTTC. Translated, it gives CASSIDSAGGQFF. Complete variable domain (other parts from reference TRBV19 and TRBJ2-1): DGGITQSPKYLFRKEGQNVTLSCEQNLNHDAMYWYRQDPGQGLRLIYYSQIVNDFQKGDIAEGYSVSREKKESFPLTVTSAQKNPTAFYLCASSIDSAGGQFFGPGTRLTVL.

The chain is built from TRBV4-3 and TRBJ2-3; 11 bases fit TRBD2. V shed 0 bases and J 6 bases; nucleotides not matched to a gene: 8. From germline, CDR1 is LGHNA and CDR2 YSLEER. There are 17 residues in the CDR3. CDR3 nucleotide sequence: TGCGCCAGCAGCCAAGATCAAACTAGCGGGAGTTCGGATACGCAGTATTTT. It encodes CASSQDQTSGSSDTQYF.

J is TRBJ2-1 and V is TRBV7-3, with TRBD1 matching over 11 bases. Germline values: CDR1 SGHTA, CDR2 FQGTGA. With 5 bases clipped from V and 9 bases from J, the junction kept 3 bases outside the gene matches. This CDR3 comprises 13 residues. The CDR3 bases are TGTGCCAGCAGCAGGACAGGGGGCACTGAGCAGTTCTTC. Protein sequence: CASSRTGGTEQFF. The complete variable domain, with remaining parts taken from reference TRBV7-3 and TRBJ2-1, reads GAGVSQTPSNKVTEKGKYVELRCDPISGHTALYWYRQSLGQGPEFLIYFQGTGAADDSGLPNDRFFAVRPEGSVSTLKIQRTERGDSAVYLCASSRTGGTEQFFGPGTRLTVL.

This clone was detected once. The chain couples TRBV5-1 to TRBJ1-6; no firm D call. This CDR3 spans 15 amino acids. Trimming took off 0 bases at V and 6 bases at J, with 10 bases between the two ends. Germline values: CDR1 SGHRS, CDR2 YFSETQ. The CDR3 loop reads CASSLDSPSNSPLHF. CDR3 DNA: TGCGCCAGCAGCTTGGACAGTCCGTCTAATTCACCCCTCCACTTT.

A few counts support this clone. The chain employs TRBV4-1 and TRBJ2-7; possible D gene TRBD2, 5 bases. The V and J ends lost 4 bases and 2 bases respectively, with 12 bases between them. The V gene's germline CDR1 is MGHRA and CDR2 YSYEKL. This CDR3 spans 14 amino acids. The CDR3 sequence: CASSPPSGTYEQYF. The DNA of the CDR3 is TGCGCCAGCAGCCCCCCCAGCGGAACCTACGAGCAGTACTTC.

This clone appeared once. The V call is TRBV24-1, the J call TRBJ2-2; 10 bases are shared with TRBD2. The CDR3 contains 16 residues. Germline loops: CDR1 KGHDR, CDR2 SFDVKD. Trimming cost V 4 bases and J 4 bases; bases outside gene matches: 5. CDR3 sequence reads: CATSELAGASTGELFF. DNA of the CDR3: TGTGCCACCAGTGAGCTAGCGGGAGCGAGCACCGGGGAGCTGTTTTTT.

The rearrangement uses TRBV7-2 and TRBJ2-7; TRBD2 agrees at 13 bases. The CDR3 sequence is 15 residues long. With 5 bases clipped from V and 6 bases from J, the junction kept 7 bases outside the gene matches. The V gene's germline CDR1 is SGHTA and CDR2 FQGNSA. DNA of the CDR3: TGTGCCAGCAGCCCTCGACTAGCGGGGGGAGGCGAGCAGTACTTC. The encoded protein is CASSPRLAGGGEQYF.

The genes are TRBV19 and TRBJ2-2; 10 bases match TRBD1. Germline loops: CDR1 LNHDA, CDR2 SQIVND (reference sequence). The CDR3 totals 15 residues. The J segment lost 7 bases and the V segment lost 4 bases, leaving 6 bases of the junction unmatched. The CDR3 is CASSSRQGAIGELFF. CDR3 DNA: TGTGCCAGTAGTAGCCGACAGGGGGCTATCGGGGAGCTGTTTTTT.

The rearrangement uses TRBV11-2 and TRBJ2-7; possibly TRBD2 for D (6 bases). The CDR3 covers 13 residues. CDR1 is SGHAT and CDR2 is FQNNGV in the germline V gene. Trimming stripped 4 bases from V and 2 bases from J, with 9 bases between. The CDR3 region is CASSSQRAYEQYF. CDR3 coding DNA: TGTGCCAGCAGCTCCCAGCGGGCCTACGAGCAGTACTTC. Complete variable domain (other parts from reference TRBV11-2 and TRBJ2-7): EAGVAQSPRYKIIEKRQSVAFWCNPISGHATLYWYQQILGQGPKLLIQFQNNGVVDDSQLPKDRFSAERLKGVDSTLKIQPAKLEDSAVYLCASSSQRAYEQYFGPGTRLTVT.